This TCR beta chain emerged from a study of neurological immune-mediated disorders. Findings and caveats of the study: None of the CDR3 amino acid sequences found in expanded clones was shared across subjects. This suggests that the TCR-beta repertoires were private in all groups.

On this clonotype: Its antigen is unknown. A read error may be the cause here, since a much bigger clone is one base away.

Sample time point: longitudinal time-point 3. As healthy controls, volunteers from a blood bank in Maryland, USA, were used. With 10-nucleotide random UMIs, 5'RACE was used to make the cDNA. TCRdb used MiXCR to reprocess the 5' RACE reads, holding one entry per CDR3 protein. The table shows 53,000 or so distinct CDR3 sequences, with roughly 8.4% occurring only once. The germline V gene has CDR1 MNHEY and CDR2 SVGEGT. The germline V and J ends were trimmed by 7 bases and 10 bases, with 25 bases remaining between them. The length of the CDR3 is 15 residues. The chain recombines TRBV6-2 or TRBV6-3 with TRBJ1-1; D is ambiguous. The sample comprised PBMCs. The clonotype was recovered from a middle-aged woman in good health. For the CDR3, the DNA is TGTGCCAGCATCCGCCGGAACGAGATGATGGGCTTAGCTTTCTTT. Protein product: CASIRRNEMMGLAFF.